This T cell receptor (beta chain) was documented in a study of regulatory T cells in long-lasting Graves disease. Study overall: Persistent Graves' disease denoted over 5 years of antithyroid drugs plus positive TSH receptor antibodies.

The authors built TCR beta libraries using iRepertoire HTBI primers and Arm-PCR of CDR3 regions. TCRdb reprocessed the multiplex PCR reads with MiXCR, giving one entry per CDR3 protein. Among a few hundred thousand distinct CDR3 sequences listed, roughly 24% were seen once. Time point of the sample: persistent/refractory GD, antithyroid drugs over 5 years with positive TRAb. With RNA extracted from PBMCs as input, the TCR library was made. This clonotype was detected only a few times. V gave up 6 bases and J gave up 2 bases; unmatched junction bases: 8. The germline V gene encodes CDR1 PRHDT and CDR2 FYEKMQ (reference sequence). This CDR3 is built from 15 residues.

The source of this sequence is a woman in her thirties or forties with Graves disease. Sequencing was performed on peripheral blood mononuclear cells (PBMCs), taken when the disease was refractory, from a patient treated with antithyroid drugs. The chain recombines TRBV13 with TRBJ2-7; 9 bases are a match to TRBD1. In DNA, the CDR3 is TGTGCCAGCAGTAGCCGGGACAGGGTCACCTACGAGCAGTACTTC. Translated, it gives CASSSRDRVTYEQYF. The whole variable domain, filled in from reference TRBV13 and TRBJ2-7, reads AAGVIQSPRHLIKEKRETATLKCYPIPRHDTVYWYQQGPGQDPQFLISFYEKMQSDKGSIPDRFSAQQFSDYHSELNMSSLELGDSALYFCASSSRDRVTYEQYFGPGTRLTVT.